This T cell receptor (beta chain) was identified during a study of vaccination effects on CD4 cells after COVID-19. ViraFEST assay sequencing came after antigen-specific CD4+ T cells were expanded with viral peptide pools. A roughly 10-day culture period preceded the isolation of CD4+ T cells. Participants each got two BNT162b2 or mRNA-1273 vaccine doses. The CDR3 spans 15 residues. Profiling relied on immunoSEQ multiplex PCR, and the TCRdb table lists in-frame clones only, not all of them. Among 25,000 to 30,000 clones listed, approximately 71% were seen once. About this clone: The antigen is not known.

The chain couples TRBV21-1 to TRBJ2-5. TRBV21-1 represents a pseudogene. The clonotype originates from a human donor who received a COVID-19 vaccine. Sequenced material: CD4+ T cells from PBMCs cultured with HCoV-NL63 spike peptides, taken after COVID-19 vaccination. The CDR3 protein is CASSKEGQGKETQYF. The CDR3 nucleotides are TGTGCCAGCAGCAAAGAGGGCCAAGGAAAAGAGACCCAGTACTTC.